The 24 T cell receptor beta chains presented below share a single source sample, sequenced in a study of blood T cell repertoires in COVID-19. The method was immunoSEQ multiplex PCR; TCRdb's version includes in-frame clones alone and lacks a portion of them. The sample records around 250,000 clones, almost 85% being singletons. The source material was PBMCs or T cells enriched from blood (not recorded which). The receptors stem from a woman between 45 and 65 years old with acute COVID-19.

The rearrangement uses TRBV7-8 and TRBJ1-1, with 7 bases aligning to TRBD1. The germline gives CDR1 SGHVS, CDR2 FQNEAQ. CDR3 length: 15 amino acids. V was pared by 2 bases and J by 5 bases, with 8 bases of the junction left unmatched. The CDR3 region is CASSLPGGMRTEAFF. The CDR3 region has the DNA TGTGCCAGCAGCTTACCAGGGGGTATGAGGACTGAAGCTTTCTTT. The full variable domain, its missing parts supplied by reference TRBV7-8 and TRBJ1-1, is GAGVSQSPRYKVAKRGQDVALRCDPISGHVSLFWYQQALGQGPEFLTYFQNEAQLDKSGLPSDRFFAERPEGSVSTLKIQRTQQEDSAVYLCASSLPGGMRTEAFFGQGTRLTVV.

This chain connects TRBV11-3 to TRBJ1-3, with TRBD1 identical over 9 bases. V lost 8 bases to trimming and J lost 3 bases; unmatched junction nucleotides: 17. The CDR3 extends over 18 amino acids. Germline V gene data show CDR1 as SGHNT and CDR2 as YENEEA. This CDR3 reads CASYPRAPQGAIGNTIYF. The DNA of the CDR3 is TGTGCCAGCTACCCCCGGGCGCCACAGGGGGCGATTGGAAACACCATATATTTT.

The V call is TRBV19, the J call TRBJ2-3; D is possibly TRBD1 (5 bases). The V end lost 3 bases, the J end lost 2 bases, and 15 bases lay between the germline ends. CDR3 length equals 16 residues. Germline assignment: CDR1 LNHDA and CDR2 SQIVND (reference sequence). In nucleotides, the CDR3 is TGTGCCAGTAGTATGGGTAGACAGTCCCTCACAGATACGCAGTATTTT. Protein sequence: CASSMGRQSLTDTQYF.

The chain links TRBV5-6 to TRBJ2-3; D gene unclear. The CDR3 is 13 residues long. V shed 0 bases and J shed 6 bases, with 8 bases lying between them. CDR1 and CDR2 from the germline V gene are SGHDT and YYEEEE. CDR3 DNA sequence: TGTGCCAGCAGCTTGGCCCTGAGGGATACGCAGTATTTT. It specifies CASSLALRDTQYF.

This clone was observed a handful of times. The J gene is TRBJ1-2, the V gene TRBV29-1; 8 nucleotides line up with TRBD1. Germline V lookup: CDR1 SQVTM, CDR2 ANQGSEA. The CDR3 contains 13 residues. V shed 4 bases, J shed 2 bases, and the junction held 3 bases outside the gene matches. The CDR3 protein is CSVGDRNNYGYTF. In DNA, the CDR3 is TGCAGCGTTGGGGACAGGAACAACTATGGCTACACCTTC.

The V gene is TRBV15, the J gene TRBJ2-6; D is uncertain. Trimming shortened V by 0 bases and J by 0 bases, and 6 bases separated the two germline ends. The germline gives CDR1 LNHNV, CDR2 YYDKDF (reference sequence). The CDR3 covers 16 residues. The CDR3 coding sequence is TGTGCCACCAGCAGAGAGACTGACTCTGGGGCCAACGTCCTGACTTTC. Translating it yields CATSRETDSGANVLTF.

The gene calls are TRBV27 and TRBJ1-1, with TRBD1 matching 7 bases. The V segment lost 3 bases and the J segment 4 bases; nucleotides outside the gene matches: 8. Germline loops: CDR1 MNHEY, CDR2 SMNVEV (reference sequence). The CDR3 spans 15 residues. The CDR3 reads CASSLGRGRSTEAFF. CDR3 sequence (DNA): TGTGCCAGCAGTTTGGGCAGGGGGAGGAGCACTGAAGCTTTCTTT.

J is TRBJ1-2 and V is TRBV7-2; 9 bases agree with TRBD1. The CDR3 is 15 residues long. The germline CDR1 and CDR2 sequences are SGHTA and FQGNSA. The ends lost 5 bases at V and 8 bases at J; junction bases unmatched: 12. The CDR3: CASSERDRELEGYTF. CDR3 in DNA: TGTGCCAGCAGCGAGCGGGACAGGGAATTGGAGGGCTACACCTTC. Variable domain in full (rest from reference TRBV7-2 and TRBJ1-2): GAGVSQSPSNKVTEKGKDVELRCDPISGHTALYWYRQSLGQGLEFLIYFQGNSAPDKSGLPSDRFSAERTGGSVSTLTIQRTQQEDSAVYLCASSERDRELEGYTFGSGTRLTVV.

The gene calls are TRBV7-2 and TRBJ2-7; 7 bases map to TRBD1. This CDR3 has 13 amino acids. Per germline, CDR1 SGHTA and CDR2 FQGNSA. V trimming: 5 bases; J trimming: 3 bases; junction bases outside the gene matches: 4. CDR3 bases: TGTGCCAGCAGCCCAGGACAGGTCTACGAGCAGTACTTC. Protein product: CASSPGQVYEQYF. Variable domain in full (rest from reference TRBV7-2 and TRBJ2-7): GAGVSQSPSNKVTEKGKDVELRCDPISGHTALYWYRQSLGQGLEFLIYFQGNSAPDKSGLPSDRFSAERTGGSVSTLTIQRTQQEDSAVYLCASSPGQVYEQYFGPGTRLTVT.

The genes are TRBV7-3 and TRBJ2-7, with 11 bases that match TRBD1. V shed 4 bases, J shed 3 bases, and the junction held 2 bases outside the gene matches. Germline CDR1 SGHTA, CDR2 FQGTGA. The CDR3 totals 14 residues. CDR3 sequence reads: CASSYGTGGYEQYF. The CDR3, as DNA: TGTGCCAGCAGCTACGGGACAGGGGGCTACGAGCAGTACTTC.

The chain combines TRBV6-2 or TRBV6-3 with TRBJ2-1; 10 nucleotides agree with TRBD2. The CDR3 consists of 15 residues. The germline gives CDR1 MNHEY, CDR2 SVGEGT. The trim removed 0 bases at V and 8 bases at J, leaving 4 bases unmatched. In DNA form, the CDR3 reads TGTGCCAGCAGTTACTCCAGCGGGGGGGTCTATGAGCAGTTCTTC. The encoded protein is CASSYSSGGVYEQFF.

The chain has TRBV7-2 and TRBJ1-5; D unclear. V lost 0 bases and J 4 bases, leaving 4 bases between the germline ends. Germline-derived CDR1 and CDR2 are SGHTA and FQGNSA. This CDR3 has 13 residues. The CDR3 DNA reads TGTGCCAGCAGCTTAGCCCAAAATCAGCCCCAGCATTTT. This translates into CASSLAQNQPQHF.

Here the CDR3 DNA reads TGTGCCAGTATGGAACAGGGCGGGAACACTGAAGCTTTCTTT. Translated, it gives CASMEQGGNTEAFF. V and J are TRBV19 and TRBJ1-1; D perhaps matches TRBD1 (6 bases). CDR3 length equals 14 residues. V was shortened by 7 bases and J by 1 base, with 13 bases between the two germline ends. From germline, CDR1 is LNHDA and CDR2 SQIVND (reference sequence). Drawing the rest from reference TRBV19 and TRBJ1-1, the complete variable domain is DGGITQSPKYLFRKEGQNVTLSCEQNLNHDAMYWYRQDPGQGLRLIYYSQIVNDFQKGDIAEGYSVSREKKESFPLTVTSAQKNPTAFYLCASMEQGGNTEAFFGQGTRLTVV.

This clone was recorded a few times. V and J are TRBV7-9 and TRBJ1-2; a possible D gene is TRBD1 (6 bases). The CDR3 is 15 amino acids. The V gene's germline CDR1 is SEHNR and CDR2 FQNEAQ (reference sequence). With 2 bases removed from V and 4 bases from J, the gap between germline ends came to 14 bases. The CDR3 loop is CASSLSGGQVYGYTF. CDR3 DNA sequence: TGTGCCAGCAGCTTAAGTGGGGGACAAGTCTATGGCTACACCTTC.

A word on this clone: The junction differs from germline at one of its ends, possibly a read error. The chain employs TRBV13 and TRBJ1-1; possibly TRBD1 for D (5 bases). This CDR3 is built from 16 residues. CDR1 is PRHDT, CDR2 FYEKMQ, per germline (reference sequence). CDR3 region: CASSVGERPQRAEAFF. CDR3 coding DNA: TGTGCCAGCAGCGTAGGGGAGCGGCCTCAGAGGGCTGAAGCTTTCTTT.

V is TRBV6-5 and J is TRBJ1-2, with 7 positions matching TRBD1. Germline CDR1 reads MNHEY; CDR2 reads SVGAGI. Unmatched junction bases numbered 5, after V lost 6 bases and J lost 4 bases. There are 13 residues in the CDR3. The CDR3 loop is CASRLRQGYGYTF. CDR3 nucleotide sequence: TGTGCCAGCAGATTAAGACAGGGCTATGGCTACACCTTC.

The CDR3 nucleotides read TGTGCCAGCAGCCCTTGGACTCCTAGCTCCTATAATTCACCCCTCCACTTT. Encoded protein: CASSPWTPSSYNSPLHF. The rearrangement links TRBV21-1 to TRBJ1-6. TRBV21-1 represents a pseudogene. CDR3 length: 17 amino acids.

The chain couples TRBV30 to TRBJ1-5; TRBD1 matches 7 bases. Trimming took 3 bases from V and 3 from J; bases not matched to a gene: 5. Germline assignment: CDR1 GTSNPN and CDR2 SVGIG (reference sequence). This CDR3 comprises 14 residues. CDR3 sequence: CAWSRGQPNQPQHF. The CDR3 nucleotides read TGTGCCTGGAGCCGGGGACAGCCCAATCAGCCCCAGCATTTT.

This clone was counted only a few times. CDR3 DNA sequence: TGTGCCAGTAGTTCCAACTCTGGGGCCAACGTCCTGACTTTC. Translation: CASSSNSGANVLTF. The V gene is TRBV19, the J gene TRBJ2-6, with D uncertain. V was cut by 5 bases and J by 0 bases, with 5 bases left in between. The CDR3 length is 14 residues. Germline CDR1 and CDR2: LNHDA and SQIVND (reference sequence).

This CDR3 reads CASSLDRGGPRSSYNEQFF. The CDR3 coding sequence is TGTGCCAGCAGCTTAGATAGGGGGGGGCCACGAAGCTCCTACAATGAGCAGTTCTTC. The chain has TRBV11-2 and TRBJ2-1; D might be TRBD2 (7 bases). Trimming cost V 0 bases and J 0 bases, with 18 bases left between them. Per germline, CDR1 SGHAT and CDR2 FQNNGV. The CDR3 sequence is 19 residues long.

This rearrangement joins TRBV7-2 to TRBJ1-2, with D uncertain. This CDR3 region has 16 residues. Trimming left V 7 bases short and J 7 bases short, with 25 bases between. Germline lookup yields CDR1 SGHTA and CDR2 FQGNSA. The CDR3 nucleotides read TGTGCCAGCACCTTTCAAGAGGGCAGTTTGTCCTCTGGCTACACCTTC. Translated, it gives CASTFQEGSLSSGYTF.

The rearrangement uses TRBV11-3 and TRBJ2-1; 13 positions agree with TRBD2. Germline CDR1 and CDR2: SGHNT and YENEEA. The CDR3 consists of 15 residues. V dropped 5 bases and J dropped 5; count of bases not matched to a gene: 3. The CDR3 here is CASSVTSGGDNEQFF. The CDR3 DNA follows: TGTGCCAGCAGCGTCACTAGCGGGGGGGACAATGAGCAGTTCTTC.

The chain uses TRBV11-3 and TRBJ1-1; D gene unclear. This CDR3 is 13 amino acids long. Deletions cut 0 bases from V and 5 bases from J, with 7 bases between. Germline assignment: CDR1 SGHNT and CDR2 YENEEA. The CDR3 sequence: CASSLDPGTEAFF. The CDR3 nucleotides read TGTGCCAGCAGCTTAGACCCGGGAACTGAAGCTTTCTTT.

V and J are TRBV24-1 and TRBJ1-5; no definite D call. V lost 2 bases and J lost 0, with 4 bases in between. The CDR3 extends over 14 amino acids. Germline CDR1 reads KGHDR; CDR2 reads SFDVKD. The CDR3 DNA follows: TGTGCCACCAGTGATTCCCTTAGCAATCAGCCCCAGCATTTT. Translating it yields CATSDSLSNQPQHF.